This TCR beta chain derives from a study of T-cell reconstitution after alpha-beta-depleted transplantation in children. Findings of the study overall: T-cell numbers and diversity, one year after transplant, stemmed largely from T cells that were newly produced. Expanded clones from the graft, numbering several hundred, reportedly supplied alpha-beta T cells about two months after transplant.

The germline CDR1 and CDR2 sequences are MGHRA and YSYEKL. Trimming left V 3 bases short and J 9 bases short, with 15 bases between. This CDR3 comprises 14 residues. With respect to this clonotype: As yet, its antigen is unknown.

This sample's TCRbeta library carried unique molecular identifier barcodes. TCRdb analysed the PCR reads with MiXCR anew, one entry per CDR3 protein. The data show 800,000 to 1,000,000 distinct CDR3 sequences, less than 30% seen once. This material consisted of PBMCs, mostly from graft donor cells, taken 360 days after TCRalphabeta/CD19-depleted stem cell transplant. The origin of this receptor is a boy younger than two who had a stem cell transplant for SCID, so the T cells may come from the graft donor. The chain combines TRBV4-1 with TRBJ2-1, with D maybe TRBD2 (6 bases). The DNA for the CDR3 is TGCGCCAGCAGCCACCCAGGCCAGGGAGGTGAGCAGTTCTTC. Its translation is CASSHPGQGGEQFF.